Shown below are 25 T cell receptor beta chains from a single sample sequenced in a study of CD8 T cells in ankylosing spondylitis. TCRdb reprocessed the 5' RACE reads with MiXCR, giving one entry per CDR3 protein. The repertoire includes more than 60,000 distinct CDR3 sequences, 6.2% of them detected once, and around 4.5% sits in the top ten. Sample: synovial fluid, either unsorted or a sorted T cell fraction (not recorded which). The origin of the receptors is a male donor with ankylosing spondylitis.

This clonotype was recorded many times. The chain carries TRBV16 and TRBJ1-5; D call uncertain. Trimming took off 2 bases at V and 0 bases at J, with 8 bases between the two ends. This CDR3 contains 15 residues. Germline lookup yields CDR1 KGHSY and CDR2 FQNENV. CDR3 sequence: CASSQAGHSNQPQHF. Written as DNA, the CDR3 is TGTGCCAGCAGCCAAGCAGGTCATAGCAATCAGCCCCAGCATTTT.

This clonotype came up many times. The genes are TRBV7-2 and TRBJ2-7; no clear D gene. V was pared by 5 bases and J by 2 bases, with 4 bases between. This CDR3 contains 11 residues. Germline V gene sequence: CDR1 SGHTA, CDR2 FQGNSA. The CDR3 region is CASSATYEQYF. The DNA of the CDR3 is TGTGCCAGCAGCGCGACCTACGAGCAGTACTTC.

This clonotype was seen ten or more times. The V and J genes are TRBV28 and TRBJ2-4; D tentatively fits TRBD1 or TRBD2 (6 bases each). Germline CDR1 MDHEN, CDR2 SYDVKM. The V and J ends lost 6 bases and 8 bases respectively, with 20 bases between them. The CDR3 covers 15 residues. The CDR3 nucleotides are TGTGCCAGCAGCTACCTAGGGGGGCGCCGTGACATTCAGTACTTC. Translating gives CASSYLGGRRDIQYF.

This clonotype was counted at least ten times. The chain links TRBV20-1 to TRBJ2-7; 13 bases fit TRBD2. In germline, CDR1 is DFQATT, CDR2 SNEGSKA (reference sequence). CDR3 length: 14 residues. The ends lost 5 bases at V and 7 bases at J; junction bases unmatched: 8. DNA for the CDR3: TGCAGTGCTTGCAGGACTAGCGGGAGTTGGGAGCAGTACTTC. It codes for CSACRTSGSWEQYF.

In this sample, this clonotype turned up many times. As DNA, the CDR3 is TGTGCCAGCAGTTTAAGGACAGGGGACAGGATTGGAAACACCATATATTTT. Protein product: CASSLRTGDRIGNTIYF. The V gene is TRBV12-3 or TRBV12-4, the J gene TRBJ1-3; the match to TRBD1 covers 9 bases. The CDR3 consists of 17 residues. The V gene end was trimmed by 2 bases and the J gene end by 3 bases; junction bases not matched to a gene: 8.

This clonotype was seen repeatedly, ten times or more. This rearrangement joins TRBV7-9 to TRBJ1-1; 7 bases are a match to TRBD1. CDR1 and CDR2 from the germline V gene are SEHNR and FQNEAQ (reference sequence). The junction had 9 bases not matched to a gene; V was cut back by 10 bases and J by 1 base. This CDR3 comprises 14 residues. The CDR3 is CATKEGAWNTEAFF. The CDR3 DNA is TGTGCCACCAAGGAGGGGGCTTGGAACACTGAAGCTTTCTTT.

This rearrangement joins TRBV20-1 to TRBJ2-2; D ambiguous. Germline loops: CDR1 DFQATT, CDR2 SNEGSKA (reference sequence). The CDR3 is 13 amino acids. Trimming pared 7 bases from V and 5 bases from J, leaving 14 bases between. The CDR3 DNA follows: TGCAGTGTTTGGACCCCAGAGACCGGGGAGCTGTTTTTT. Protein sequence: CSVWTPETGELFF.

This clonotype was found many times. The chain combines TRBV27 with TRBJ2-2; 10 bases match TRBD1. From germline, CDR1 is MNHEY and CDR2 SMNVEV (reference sequence). With V trimmed by 5 bases and J by 5 bases, 11 bases remained unmatched. The CDR3 extends over 17 amino acids. This CDR3 reads CASSPRLGQGNTGELFF. The CDR3 nucleotides are TGTGCCAGCAGTCCGAGGCTGGGACAGGGGAATACCGGGGAGCTGTTTTTT.

V gene TRBV7-2 combines with J gene TRBJ1-1, with TRBD1 as a possible D gene (5 bases). V was shortened by 2 bases and J by 5 bases, with 12 bases between the two germline ends. This CDR3 is 14 amino acids long. Looked up from germline, CDR1 is SGHTA and CDR2 is FQGNSA. CDR3 bases: TGTGCCAGCAGCTTACAGGGAGCTCGAACTGAAGCTTTCTTT. It specifies CASSLQGARTEAFF.

This clonotype was observed at least ten times. V is TRBV20-1 and J is TRBJ2-1, with unresolved D. Trimming left V 0 bases short and J 0 bases short, with 12 bases between. The germline CDR1 and CDR2 sequences are DFQATT and SNEGSKA (reference sequence). CDR3 size: 16 residues. CDR3 nucleotide sequence: TGCAGTGCTAGAGACCCTCGGACGCCCTCCTACAATGAGCAGTTCTTC. It specifies CSARDPRTPSYNEQFF.

The gene calls are TRBV2 and TRBJ2-6; D may be TRBD2 (6 bases). Trimming pared 4 bases from V and 4 bases from J, leaving 11 bases between. Germline V lookup: CDR1 SNHLY, CDR2 FYNNEI. The CDR3 runs 15 residues. CDR3 amino acids: CASSVGGVGANVLTF. Written as DNA, the CDR3 is TGTGCCAGCAGTGTCGGAGGGGTCGGGGCCAACGTCCTGACTTTC.

This clonotype was seen repeatedly, ten times or more. The chain is built from TRBV6-2 or TRBV6-3 and TRBJ2-1, with 10 bases aligning to TRBD2. There are 15 residues in the CDR3. With 6 bases clipped from V and 4 bases from J, the junction kept 6 bases outside the gene matches. Germline V gene lookup returns CDR1 MNHEY and CDR2 SVGEGT. This CDR3 is CASSRTSGLYNEQFF. CDR3 bases: TGTGCCAGCAGCCGGACTAGCGGACTATACAATGAGCAGTTCTTC.

Ten or more counts support this clonotype. The chain has TRBV18 and TRBJ2-1; 8 bases map to TRBD1. The germline V gene has CDR1 KGHSH and CDR2 LQKENI. This CDR3 spans 16 amino acids. The J segment lost 4 bases and the V segment lost 6 bases, leaving 11 bases of the junction unmatched. The CDR3 region is CASSQGTGVGYNEQFF. CDR3 in DNA: TGTGCCAGCTCTCAGGGGACAGGCGTGGGGTACAATGAGCAGTTCTTC.

This clonotype was found many times. The rearrangement uses TRBV9 and TRBJ1-2, with 7 bases matching TRBD1. Trimming at V came to 5 bases and at J to 0 bases, leaving 7 bases not matched to a gene. Germline V gene lookup returns CDR1 SGDLS and CDR2 YYNGEE. This CDR3 has 15 amino acids. This CDR3 is CASSREGASNYGYTF. The CDR3 nucleotides are TGTGCCAGCAGTAGGGAGGGGGCCTCTAACTATGGCTACACCTTC.

This clonotype has a count of ten or more. The genes are TRBV10-3 and TRBJ2-3, with D possibly being TRBD1 (6 bases). V shed 6 bases and J shed 8 bases, with 9 bases lying between them. CDR1 ENHRY and CDR2 SYGVKD come from the germline V gene. CDR3 length: 11 residues. CDR3 sequence reads: CAIRLGATQYF. Here the CDR3 DNA reads TGTGCCATCAGGCTGGGGGCTACGCAGTATTTT.

This clonotype has ten or more counts. The gene calls are TRBV7-2 and TRBJ2-3; no clear D. The CDR3 has 13 residues. Germline CDR1 reads SGHTA; CDR2 reads FQGNSA. V was clipped by 4 bases and J by 3 bases, with 8 bases between them. CDR3 loop: CASSSLLTDTQYF. In DNA form, the CDR3 reads TGTGCCAGCAGCTCATTGTTGACAGATACGCAGTATTTT. Drawing the rest from reference TRBV7-2 and TRBJ2-3, the complete variable domain is GAGVSQSPSNKVTEKGKDVELRCDPISGHTALYWYRQSLGQGLEFLIYFQGNSAPDKSGLPSDRFSAERTGGSVSTLTIQRTQQEDSAVYLCASSSLLTDTQYFGPGTRLTVL.

This clonotype was detected ten times or more. V gene TRBV27 combines with J gene TRBJ1-6; D possibly corresponds to TRBD1 (6 bases). The CDR3 has 14 residues. In germline, CDR1 is MNHEY, CDR2 SMNVEV (reference sequence). Trimming cost V 1 base and J 5 bases, with 6 bases left between them. The CDR3 nucleotides are TGTGCCAGCAGTTTATACAGGGATAATTCACCCCTCCACTTT. Residues: CASSLYRDNSPLHF.

This clonotype has a count of ten or more. The chain uses TRBV7-2 and TRBJ2-5; 10 positions match TRBD2. Trimming took 1 base from V and 5 from J; bases not matched to a gene: 7. The length of the CDR3 is 16 residues. Germline V gene lookup returns CDR1 SGHTA and CDR2 FQGNSA. CDR3 sequence: CASSLGAGGTWETQYF. DNA of the CDR3: TGTGCCAGCAGCTTAGGAGCGGGAGGGACCTGGGAGACCCAGTACTTC.

This clonotype has at least ten counts. The chain joins TRBV9 to TRBJ2-1; D uncertain. CDR1 SGDLS and CDR2 YYNGEE come from the germline V gene. CDR3 length: 12 residues. With 4 bases removed from V and 8 bases from J, the gap between germline ends came to 10 bases. CDR3 coding DNA: TGTGCCAGCAGCTATCGTGGAGATGAGCAGTTCTTC. This gives the protein CASSYRGDEQFF.

A few counts support this clonotype. V is TRBV5-1 and J is TRBJ2-1, with TRBD2 identical over 10 bases. The trim removed 2 bases at V and 11 bases at J, leaving 10 bases unmatched. From germline, CDR1 is SGHRS and CDR2 YFSETQ. The CDR3 is 15 amino acids. The CDR3 DNA sequence: TGCGCCAGCAGCTTTACCGGGACTAGCGCCATAAAGCAGTTCTTC. The encoded protein is CASSFTGTSAIKQFF.

The table lists this clonotype with a few counts. The gene calls are TRBV7-3 and TRBJ2-5; 7 bases align to TRBD2. The V gene end was trimmed by 5 bases and the J gene end by 3 bases; junction bases not matched to a gene: 9. The CDR3 totals 15 residues. Looked up from germline, CDR1 is SGHTA and CDR2 is FQGTGA. The CDR3 loop reads CASSPAGVPKETQYF. The CDR3 nucleotides are TGTGCCAGCAGCCCCGCGGGGGTGCCCAAAGAGACCCAGTACTTC.

The sample holds a few counts of this clonotype. The chain combines TRBV11-2 with TRBJ2-7; 9 nucleotides agree with TRBD2. The CDR3 totals 12 residues. Germline V CDR1 and CDR2: SGHAT, FQNNGV. The trim removed 8 bases at V and 3 bases at J, leaving 2 bases unmatched. The CDR3: CASGLARYEQYF. CDR3 DNA: TGTGCCAGCGGACTAGCGCGCTACGAGCAGTACTTC.

This clonotype was observed a handful of times. V gene TRBV19 combines with J gene TRBJ2-1; the D gene is possibly TRBD2 (5 bases). The CDR3 totals 15 residues. V shed 3 bases and J shed 4 bases, with 13 bases lying between them. CDR1 and CDR2 from the germline V gene are LNHDA and SQIVND (reference sequence). The CDR3 nucleotides read TGTGCCAGTAGTATGGAGGACCTATCTTACAATGAGCAGTTCTTC. Protein product: CASSMEDLSYNEQFF.

This clonotype was recorded many times. The chain uses TRBV15 and TRBJ2-1, with D possibly being TRBD2 (6 bases). Germline V lookup: CDR1 LNHNV, CDR2 YYDKDF (reference sequence). Trimming left V 0 bases short and J 4 bases short, with 7 bases between. The CDR3 is 14 amino acids. CDR3 DNA sequence: TGTGCCACCAGCAGAGAGGACTATTACAATGAGCAGTTCTTC. This codes for CATSREDYYNEQFF.

V is TRBV19 and J is TRBJ2-1; possibly TRBD1 for D (5 bases). V was clipped by 3 bases and J by 7 bases, with 19 bases between them. The germline gives CDR1 LNHDA, CDR2 SQIVND (reference sequence). The CDR3 runs 16 residues. The CDR3 coding sequence is TGTGCCAGTAGTATGCCCCGGGCCGGACACTTGAATGAGCAGTTCTTC. This translates into CASSMPRAGHLNEQFF. The complete variable domain, with remaining parts taken from reference TRBV19 and TRBJ2-1, reads DGGITQSPKYLFRKEGQNVTLSCEQNLNHDAMYWYRQDPGQGLRLIYYSQIVNDFQKGDIAEGYSVSREKKESFPLTVTSAQKNPTAFYLCASSMPRAGHLNEQFFGPGTRLTVL.